Shown below are 22 T cell receptor beta chains from a single sample sequenced in a study of T cell changes during pregnancy in multiple sclerosis. The assay was immunoSEQ multiplex PCR, and TCRdb's table has in-frame clones only and misses some. The sample shows 50,000 to 65,000 clones, more than 85% of them seen only once. The starting material was peripheral blood, obtained in the first trimester of pregnancy. These receptors came from a female donor with multiple sclerosis, enrolled in a pregnancy study.

This chain uses TRBV7-9 with TRBJ1-2; D is uncertain. CDR1 SEHNR and CDR2 FQNEAQ come from the germline V gene (reference sequence). V shed 5 bases and J shed 5 bases, with 9 bases lying between them. The CDR3 extends over 12 amino acids. The CDR3 loop reads CASSVLQYGYTF. For the CDR3, the DNA is TGTGCCAGCAGCGTCTTACAGTATGGCTACACCTTC.

About this clone itself: One junction end disagrees with the germline gene, perhaps due to a read error. The V call is TRBV7-2, the J call TRBJ2-4; 7 bases are a match to TRBD2. Germline CDR1 and CDR2: SGHTA and FQGNSA. The CDR3 is 14 residues long. In DNA form, the CDR3 reads TGCGCCAGCAGCTTATTACCCGGGGGGAACATTCAGTACTTC. Translation gives CASSLLPGGNIQYF.

The chain is built from TRBV11-3 and TRBJ1-1, with D possibly TRBD1 on 5 matching bases. The CDR3 sequence is 15 residues long. The germline V gene encodes CDR1 SGHNT and CDR2 YENEEA. With 5 bases removed from V and 1 base from J, the gap between germline ends came to 14 bases. The CDR3 loop reads CASSITGSPNTEAFF. CDR3 nucleotides: TGTGCCAGCAGCATTACAGGTTCCCCGAACACTGAAGCTTTCTTT. The full variable domain, its missing parts supplied by reference TRBV11-3 and TRBJ1-1, is EAGVVQSPRYKIIEKKQPVAFWCNPISGHNTLYWYLQNLGQGPELLIRYENEEAVDDSQLPKDRFSAERLKGVDSTLKIQPAELGDSAVYLCASSITGSPNTEAFFGQGTRLTVV.

The chain couples TRBV7-2 to TRBJ1-1, with 12 nucleotides matching TRBD1. J was trimmed by 4 bases and V by 5 bases; bases with no gene match: 11. The CDR3 extends over 17 amino acids. The germline gives CDR1 SGHTA, CDR2 FQGNSA. The CDR3 spells CASSLGTGGGGSTEAFF. CDR3 nucleotide sequence: TGTGCCAGCAGCCTTGGGACAGGGGGCGGTGGTAGCACTGAAGCTTTCTTT.

The genes are TRBV5-4 and TRBJ2-7; 7 bases map to TRBD1. V gave up 4 bases and J gave up 4 bases; unmatched junction bases: 11. The germline V gene has CDR1 SGHNT and CDR2 YYREEE (reference sequence). This CDR3 contains 15 residues. The CDR3 sequence is CASSPAGTAIYEQYF. DNA for the CDR3: TGTGCCAGCAGCCCGGCCGGGACAGCAATTTACGAGCAGTACTTC.

The chain couples TRBV27 to TRBJ1-2; 12 positions agree with TRBD1. J was trimmed by 3 bases and V by 4 bases; bases with no gene match: 6. This CDR3 comprises 16 residues. Germline CDR1 MNHEY, CDR2 SMNVEV (reference sequence). The CDR3 reads CASSSPGTGGDYGYTF. The DNA of the CDR3 is TGTGCCAGCAGTTCTCCCGGGACAGGGGGCGACTATGGCTACACCTTC.

The CDR3 here is CASSQAGTSGGTDTQYF. Here the CDR3 DNA reads TGCGCCAGCAGCCAAGCCGGGACTAGCGGGGGGACAGATACGCAGTATTTT. The gene calls are TRBV4-3 and TRBJ2-3, with TRBD2 matching 15 bases. V lost 1 base and J lost 3; bases outside the gene matches: 2. The CDR3 extends over 17 amino acids. The germline V gene encodes CDR1 LGHNA and CDR2 YSLEER.

The chain combines TRBV6-5 with TRBJ1-1; D gene uncertain. Per the germline V gene, CDR1 is MNHEY and CDR2 is SVGAGI. The CDR3 runs 12 residues. Trimming pared 4 bases from V and 6 bases from J, leaving 9 bases between. The CDR3 nucleotides are TGTGCCAGCAGTTCGTCCCCTCCTGAAGCTTTCTTT. This codes for CASSSSPPEAFF.

The genes are TRBV4-3 and TRBJ2-1; 11 positions match TRBD2. J lost 10 bases, V lost 1 base, and 15 bases had no gene match. CDR1 is LGHNA, CDR2 YSLEER, per germline. CDR3 length equals 18 residues. The CDR3 region is CASSQGPLAGGRPREQFF. DNA of the CDR3: TGCGCCAGCAGCCAAGGCCCCTTAGCGGGGGGGCGTCCCCGGGAGCAGTTCTTC.

The rearrangement joins TRBV30 to TRBJ2-7, with 8 positions matching TRBD1. V trimming: 0 bases; J trimming: 9 bases; junction bases outside the gene matches: 7. The CDR3 covers 13 residues. From germline, CDR1 is GTSNPN and CDR2 SVGIG (reference sequence). Written as DNA, the CDR3 is TGTGCCTGGAGTGTACGCGGACAGGGAGGGCAGTACTTC. Protein product: CAWSVRGQGGQYF.

The V gene is TRBV6-1, the J gene TRBJ1-2, with 9 bases identical to TRBD1. Per germline, CDR1 MNHNS and CDR2 SASEGT. Germline trimming cut 7 bases from V and 8 bases from J; bases unmatched to any gene: 8. The CDR3 length is 13 residues. The CDR3 sequence: CASKTDRGLGYTF. CDR3 sequence (DNA): TGTGCCAGCAAAACGGACAGGGGACTAGGCTACACCTTC.

The rearrangement joins TRBV7-8 to TRBJ1-5, with a tentative D call TRBD1 (6 bases). V dropped 1 base and J dropped 4 bases, with 17 bases sitting between them. CDR3 length: 17 amino acids. Germline V gives CDR1 SGHVS, CDR2 FQNEAQ. The CDR3 sequence is CASSLVLGRGLNQPQHF. The CDR3 DNA is TGTGCCAGCAGCTTAGTTCTTGGCAGGGGTTTGAATCAGCCCCAGCATTTT.

The rearrangement uses TRBV7-3 and TRBJ2-7, with TRBD1 identical over 12 bases. After removal of 5 bases from V and 4 bases from J, the junction contained 6 bases not matched to a gene. The germline V gene has CDR1 SGHTA and CDR2 FQGTGA. There are 15 residues in the CDR3. The CDR3 spells CASSLGQGARYEQYF. CDR3 sequence (DNA): TGTGCCAGCAGCCTGGGACAGGGGGCGCGGTACGAGCAGTACTTC.

This chain links TRBV6-1 with TRBJ1-2, with D possibly matching TRBD1 (5 bases). V gave up 4 bases and J gave up 3 bases, with 15 bases separating them. The CDR3 spans 15 residues. Germline CDR1 MNHNS, CDR2 SASEGT. Here the CDR3 DNA reads TGTGCCAGCAGTGGACCCCTGACAGCAGACTATGGCTACACCTTC. This codes for CASSGPLTADYGYTF.

V is TRBV9 and J is TRBJ1-4; D is perhaps TRBD1 (5 bases). V lost 4 bases and J 7 bases, leaving 14 bases between the germline ends. Germline lookup yields CDR1 SGDLS and CDR2 YYNGEE. CDR3 length equals 14 residues. DNA for the CDR3: TGTGCCAGCAGCCCTCAAGGGGTCCTTGAAAAACTGTTTTTT. Its translation is CASSPQGVLEKLFF.

This chain links TRBV4-1 with TRBJ2-1, with 8 bases fitting TRBD2. Trimming cost V 0 bases and J 9 bases; bases outside gene matches: 7. Germline-derived CDR1 and CDR2 are MGHRA and YSYEKL. The CDR3 loop spans 15 amino acids. The CDR3 DNA is TGCGCCAGCAGCCAAGACCGGCCGGGGGGGAGTGAGCAGTTCTTC. This codes for CASSQDRPGGSEQFF.

The genes are TRBV29-1 and TRBJ1-1, with D uncertain. The V gene's germline CDR1 is SQVTM and CDR2 ANQGSEA. The CDR3 runs 10 residues. The CDR3 nucleotides read TGCAGGGCCGGGGTAACTGAAGCTTTCTTT. Protein product: CRAGVTEAFF.

The chain combines TRBV2 with TRBJ2-1, with TRBD1 matching 7 bases. Looked up from germline, CDR1 is SNHLY and CDR2 is FYNNEI. The CDR3 runs to 12 residues. J gave up 5 bases and V 10 bases, and 5 bases lay outside the gene matches. This CDR3 is CAIPTGNNEQFF. CDR3 nucleotide sequence: TGTGCCATCCCGACAGGGAACAATGAGCAGTTCTTC.

J is TRBJ2-5 and V is TRBV7-9; 9 bases are shared with TRBD2. There are 16 residues in the CDR3. V lost 5 bases, J lost 1 base, and 8 bases stayed unmatched. Germline CDR1 and CDR2: SEHNR and FQNEAQ (reference sequence). CDR3 protein: CASSPKGRGGQETQYF. The CDR3 bases are TGTGCCAGCAGCCCCAAGGGGCGGGGGGGCCAAGAGACCCAGTACTTC.

V usage is TRBV7-3 and J usage is TRBJ1-4, with TRBD1 matching 8 bases. Germline V CDR1 and CDR2: SGHTA, FQGTGA. The V segment lost 6 bases and the J segment 8 bases; nucleotides outside the gene matches: 11. The length of the CDR3 is 15 residues. The CDR3 nucleotides read TGTGCCAGCAGAGGTAGACAGGGGAAACAAGAAAAACTGTTTTTT. It encodes CASRGRQGKQEKLFF.

The chain employs TRBV27 and TRBJ1-1, with unresolved D. Between the trimmed V and J ends, which lost 7 bases and 6 bases, there was a span of 18 bases. CDR1 is MNHEY, CDR2 SMNVEV, per germline (reference sequence). The CDR3 has 14 amino acids. CDR3 nucleotide sequence: TGTGCCAGCACCCTCAACGTAAACTTCCCTGAAGCTTTCTTT. It encodes CASTLNVNFPEAFF.

This sequence joins TRBV4-1 and TRBJ2-3; 8 nucleotides match TRBD1. Germline lookup yields CDR1 MGHRA and CDR2 YSYEKL. This CDR3 has 16 amino acids. The J segment lost 0 bases and the V segment lost 3 bases, leaving 5 bases of the junction unmatched. The CDR3 bases are TGCGCCAGCAGCCATAGACAGGGGTTCAGCACAGATACGCAGTATTTT. It is translated as CASSHRQGFSTDTQYF.